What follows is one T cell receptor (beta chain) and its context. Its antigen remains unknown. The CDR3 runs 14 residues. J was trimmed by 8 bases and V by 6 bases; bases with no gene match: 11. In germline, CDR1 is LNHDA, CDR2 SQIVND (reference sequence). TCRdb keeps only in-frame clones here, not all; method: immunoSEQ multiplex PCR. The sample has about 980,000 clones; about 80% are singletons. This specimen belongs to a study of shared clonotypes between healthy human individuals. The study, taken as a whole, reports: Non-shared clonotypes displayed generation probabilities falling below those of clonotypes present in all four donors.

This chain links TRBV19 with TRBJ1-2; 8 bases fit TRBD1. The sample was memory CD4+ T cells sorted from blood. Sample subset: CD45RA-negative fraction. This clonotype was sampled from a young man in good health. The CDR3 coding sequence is TGTGCCAGTAGCCCGACAGGGGTGTCTGGGGGCTACACCTTC. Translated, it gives CASSPTGVSGGYTF.